This T cell receptor beta chain is drawn from a study of regulatory T cells in long-lasting Graves disease. Broader study findings: New patients shared 800 to 1,000 public clonotypes, and persistent patients shared more, with around 2,600.

With iRepertoire HTBI primers and Arm-PCR of CDR3 regions, TCR beta libraries were built. MiXCR, run by TCRdb on the multiplex PCR reads, gives a single entry per CDR3 protein. The sample consists of hundreds of thousands of distinct CDR3 sequences, 16% of them appearing once. The time point: newly diagnosed GD, antithyroid drugs for less than 3 months. PBMC-derived RNA was used for the TCR library. This clonotype was seen repeatedly, ten times or more. What it recognizes is unknown. The sample was also linked to a second study, of T cells in Graves' hyperthyroidism and ophthalmopathy.

The TCR was taken from a woman in her twenties or thirties with Graves disease. The sequencing used peripheral blood mononuclear cells (PBMCs), collected at new diagnosis, from a patient treated with antithyroid drugs.

The CDR3 region is CAWGTGTQNTEAFF. The CDR3 nucleotides are TGTGCCTGGGGAACCGGGACCCAGAACACTGAAGCTTTCTTT. The chain employs TRBV30 and TRBJ1-1; D possibly corresponds to TRBD1 (5 bases). Trimming took off 5 bases at V and 1 base at J, with 14 bases between the two ends. The CDR3 is 14 amino acids. Germline values: CDR1 GTSNPN, CDR2 SVGIG (reference sequence).